The clone carrying this T cell receptor beta chain has just one count. The antigen is not known. J gave up 8 bases and V 3 bases, and 5 bases lay outside the gene matches. Germline lookup yields CDR1 MNHEY and CDR2 SMNVEV (reference sequence). There are 13 residues in the CDR3. With 60 Vbeta and 13 Jbeta primers, the PCR was carried out. TCRdb keeps only in-frame clones here, not all; method: immunoSEQ multiplex PCR. The sample holds about 70,000 clones, about 74% seen once. These data originate in a study of cytomegalovirus exposure and HLA in healthy donors. About the study: As released early, the data held 75 million to 90 million unique TCRs from HLA-typed donors. Points from the study as a whole: Being indistinguishable, some V segments were excluded, TRBV6-2 and TRBV6-3 among them. One variant, a missense change in DCLRE1C, was linked in a later analysis to TCR beta V- and J-gene trimming.

Donors had nominal health at sampling but likely had unrecorded immune exposures. The sequence was obtained from a human donor in good health. Material: PBMCs. J is TRBJ1-2 and V is TRBV27; 8 bases line up with TRBD1. CDR3 DNA: TGTGCCAGCAGTTTTATTCAGGGGGCCGGCTACACCTTC. Translated, it gives CASSFIQGAGYTF.